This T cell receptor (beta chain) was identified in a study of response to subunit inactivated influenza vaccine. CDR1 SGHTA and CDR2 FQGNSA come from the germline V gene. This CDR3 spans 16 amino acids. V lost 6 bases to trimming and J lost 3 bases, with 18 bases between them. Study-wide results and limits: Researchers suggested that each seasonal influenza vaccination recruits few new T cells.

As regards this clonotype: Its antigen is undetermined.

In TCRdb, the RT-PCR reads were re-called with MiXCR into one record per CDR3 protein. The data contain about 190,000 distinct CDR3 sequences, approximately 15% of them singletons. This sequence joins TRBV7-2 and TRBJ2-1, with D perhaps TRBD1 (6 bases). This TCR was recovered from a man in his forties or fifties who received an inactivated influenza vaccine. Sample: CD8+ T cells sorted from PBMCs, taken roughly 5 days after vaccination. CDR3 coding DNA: TGTGCCAGCAGTCCAGATGTGGGGACACTCTACAATGAGCAGTTCTTC. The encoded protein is CASSPDVGTLYNEQFF.